Below, 4 T cell receptor beta chains from the same sample are listed, as sequenced in a study of early T cells in non-severe SARS-CoV-2 infection. Each CDR3 protein is one row after TCRdb ran MiXCR on the 5' RACE reads. This repertoire shows more than 65,000 distinct CDR3 sequences, around 12% found once; its top ten account for 0.95% to 1.5%. Material for sequencing was whole blood. The receptors originated from an adult who was a healthcare worker with PCR-confirmed SARS-CoV-2 infection or an uninfected control (not recorded which).

Many counts were recorded for this clonotype. The CDR3, as DNA: TGTGCCAGCAGTGAATATGGAGGTGGCCCCTACGAGCAGTACTTC. Translated: CASSEYGGGPYEQYF. The V call is TRBV25-1, the J call TRBJ2-7; a possible D gene is TRBD2 (5 bases). V lost 0 bases, J lost 2 bases, and 11 bases lay in between. The CDR3 totals 15 residues. Germline CDR1 reads MGHDK; CDR2 reads SYGVNS.

The chain combines TRBV5-4 with TRBJ2-7, with 8 bases that match TRBD2. Germline V lookup: CDR1 SGHNT, CDR2 YYREEE (reference sequence). This CDR3 spans 15 amino acids. With V trimmed by 0 bases and J by 6 bases, 8 bases remained unmatched. The CDR3 DNA is TGTGCCAGCAGCTTGGAAGGAGCGGGAGTCCGCGAGCAGTACTTC. As protein: CASSLEGAGVREQYF.

The table lists this clonotype with many counts. The CDR3 DNA reads as TGTGCCAGCAGCATAGGACAGGGGAATTCGGAGACCCAGTACTTC. Amino acid sequence: CASSIGQGNSETQYF. The chain carries TRBV5-6 and TRBJ2-5; 9 nucleotides agree with TRBD1. The CDR3 sequence is 15 residues long. Germline V gives CDR1 SGHDT, CDR2 YYEEEE. The ends lost 4 bases at V and 5 bases at J; junction bases unmatched: 9.

This chain joins TRBV29-1 and TRBJ2-3; weak D call: TRBD2 (5 bases). Per the germline V gene, CDR1 is SQVTM and CDR2 is ANQGSEA. With 8 bases removed from V and 2 bases from J, the gap between germline ends came to 14 bases. The CDR3 is made up of 13 amino acids. The CDR3 reads CSSGMENTDTQYF. Written as DNA, the CDR3 is TGCAGCTCCGGGATGGAGAACACAGATACGCAGTATTTT.